This T cell receptor (beta chain) was obtained from a study of T cell responses to AZD1222 COVID-19 vaccine. Across the study: Some second doses came at about 4 weeks and others at about 12 weeks; these were pooled. Study-wide results and caveats: Researchers took repertoire samples only after the peak T cell response had come. Clonal diversity was possibly underestimated, and white British individuals and females predominated among donors.

To note about this clone: The antigen is undetermined.

The repertoire was sequenced with immunoSEQ multiplex PCR; TCRdb's copy has only in-frame clones and lacks some. The sample comprises 120,000 to 150,000 clones, 90% of which are singletons, and around 3.7% rests with the top ten. Germline V gene sequence: CDR1 MNHEY, CDR2 SVGAGI. This CDR3 spans 15 amino acids. The trim removed 5 bases at V and 2 bases at J, leaving 5 bases unmatched. The chain joins TRBV6-5 to TRBJ2-5; 10 nucleotides match TRBD1. This sequence originates from an adult in good health. The starting material was peripheral blood, obtained on day 0 of AZD1222 vaccination. The CDR3, as DNA: TGTGCCAGCAGTCCTGGGACAGGGGTTCAAGAGACCCAGTACTTC. This gives the protein CASSPGTGVQETQYF.